A single sample gave rise to the 30 T cell receptor beta chains below, sequenced in a study of cytomegalovirus exposure and HLA in healthy donors. With 60 Vbeta and 13 Jbeta primers, the PCR was carried out. Data came from immunoSEQ multiplex PCR; TCRdb stores just in-frame clones and leaves some out. The table has hundreds of thousands of clones, 82% seen once. Sequenced material: PBMCs. These receptors were collected from a man aged 40-55 years in good health and CMV-seropositive.

V is TRBV7-7 and J is TRBJ2-1; 12 bases align to TRBD2. Losses at the gene ends were 8 bases for V and 10 bases for J; bases not matched to a gene: 3. The CDR3 is 12 amino acids. In germline, CDR1 is SSHAT, CDR2 FNYEAQ (reference sequence). The CDR3 protein is CASGGLAGEQFF. CDR3 nucleotide sequence: TGTGCCAGCGGCGGACTAGCGGGAGAGCAGTTCTTC.

The V and J genes are TRBV10-2 and TRBJ1-1; maybe TRBD1 (5 bases). There are 13 residues in the CDR3. Per germline, CDR1 WSHSY and CDR2 SAAADI. Trimming took off 6 bases at V and 2 bases at J, with 10 bases between the two ends. This CDR3 reads CASRNQGNTEAFF. In DNA form, the CDR3 reads TGCGCCAGCAGAAATCAGGGTAACACTGAAGCTTTCTTT.

The rearrangement joins TRBV11-2 to TRBJ2-7; D possibly corresponds to TRBD1 (6 bases). Germline assignment: CDR1 SGHAT and CDR2 FQNNGV. This CDR3 spans 14 amino acids. V gave up 0 bases and J gave up 2 bases, with 8 bases separating them. This CDR3 is CASSLDPGAYEQYF. The CDR3 DNA follows: TGTGCCAGCAGCTTAGACCCAGGGGCCTACGAGCAGTACTTC.

The chain uses TRBV27 and TRBJ2-7; 7 bases fit TRBD2. This CDR3 spans 15 amino acids. J lost 4 bases, V lost 0 bases, and 6 bases had no gene match. Germline lookup yields CDR1 MNHEY and CDR2 SMNVEV (reference sequence). The CDR3 DNA reads as TGTGCCAGCAGTTTATCTGGCGGGAGCAGGTACGAGCAGTACTTC. This codes for CASSLSGGSRYEQYF.

As concerns this clone: The sample carries other DNA sequences with the same CDR3. The chain carries TRBV9 and TRBJ2-5; 14 bases fit TRBD2. Germline values: CDR1 SGDLS, CDR2 YYNGEE. There are 16 residues in the CDR3. J gave up 4 bases and V 2 bases, and 4 bases lay outside the gene matches. The CDR3 DNA is TGTGCCAGCAGCGTGGGGACTAGCGGGAGTGGAGAGACCCAGTACTTC. It yields the protein CASSVGTSGSGETQYF.

The rearrangement joins TRBV7-2 to TRBJ1-1; D unclear. CDR1 SGHTA and CDR2 FQGNSA come from the germline V gene. Trimming removed 2 bases at V and 0 bases at J, with 13 bases between. This CDR3 has 16 residues. The CDR3 DNA sequence: TGTGCCAGCAGCTTATTTACAGAAAAGATGAACACTGAAGCTTTCTTT. It is translated as CASSLFTEKMNTEAFF.

This clone occurred once. The chain uses TRBV12-5 and TRBJ2-1, with 14 bases that match TRBD2. The V gene end was trimmed by 5 bases and the J gene end by 5 bases; junction bases not matched to a gene: 8. Looked up from germline, CDR1 is LGHNT and CDR2 is FRNRAP. This CDR3 contains 17 residues. CDR3 DNA: TGTGCTAGTGGTCGACCCGGACTAGCGGGAGGCCACAATGAGCAGTTCTTC. This encodes CASGRPGLAGGHNEQFF. Based on the CDR3 plus reference TRBV12-5 and TRBJ2-1, the full variable domain is DARVTQTPRHKVTEMGQEVTMRCQPILGHNTVFWYRQTMMQGLELLAYFRNRAPLDDSGMPKDRFSAEMPDATLATLKIQPSEPRDSAVYFCASGRPGLAGGHNEQFFGPGTRLTVL.

The chain links TRBV19 to TRBJ1-1, with 10 bases that match TRBD1. The CDR3 has 16 residues. CDR1 LNHDA and CDR2 SQIVND come from the germline V gene (reference sequence). Trimming removed 6 bases from V and 4 bases from J; junction bases left unmatched: 11. The CDR3 is CASSIGDRGFGTEAFF. The CDR3 DNA reads TGTGCCAGTAGCATTGGGGACAGGGGTTTCGGCACTGAAGCTTTCTTT.

The chain uses TRBV29-1 and TRBJ1-1, with D maybe TRBD1 (5 bases). Germline CDR1 and CDR2: SQVTM and ANQGSEA. This CDR3 has 13 amino acids. V shed 7 bases and J shed 1 base, with 13 bases lying between them. CDR3 DNA sequence: TGCAGCGGGACCGGACAAAAGAACACTGAAGCTTTCTTT. It specifies CSGTGQKNTEAFF.

The V and J genes are TRBV27 and TRBJ1-2; no reliable D call. CDR1 and CDR2 from the germline V gene are MNHEY and SMNVEV (reference sequence). The length of the CDR3 is 13 residues. V lost 5 bases and J lost 8, with 15 bases in between. The CDR3 sequence: CASSPELLGGYTF. Written as DNA, the CDR3 is TGTGCCAGCAGTCCCGAACTGTTGGGCGGCTACACCTTC.

V and J are TRBV10-3 and TRBJ2-7, with 7 bases matching TRBD1. CDR1 is ENHRY and CDR2 is SYGVKD in the germline V gene. J gave up 3 bases and V 10 bases, and 9 bases lay outside the gene matches. The CDR3 has 13 amino acids. CDR3 sequence: CATPGGALYEQYV. The CDR3 DNA is TGTGCCACCCCAGGGGGAGCGCTCTACGAGCAGTACGTC.

The chain combines TRBV21-1 with TRBJ1-5; the table assigns TRBD1, which was not confirmed against the DNA. TRBV21-1 is classified as a pseudogene. This CDR3 is 14 amino acids long. For the CDR3, the DNA is TGTGCCAGCAGCAAAGCGGGTTCAGGTCAGCCCCAGCATTTT. This translates into CASSKAGSGQPQHF.

This chain connects TRBV7-2 to TRBJ1-5; 9 nucleotides line up with TRBD1. Germline values: CDR1 SGHTA, CDR2 FQGNSA. The CDR3 spans 15 residues. V was clipped by 5 bases and J by 7 bases; unmatched bases: 9. CDR3 loop: CASSLRQGVEQPQHF. DNA of the CDR3: TGTGCCAGCAGCCTCCGACAGGGGGTAGAACAGCCCCAGCATTTT.

The chain uses TRBV7-3 and TRBJ2-7; 7 bases agree with TRBD1. The CDR3 extends over 13 amino acids. The germline V gene has CDR1 SGHTA and CDR2 FQGTGA. V was pared by 0 bases and J by 5 bases, with 1 base of the junction left unmatched. This chain's CDR3 is CASSLTGTDEQYF. The CDR3 nucleotides read TGTGCCAGCAGCTTAACAGGGACAGACGAGCAGTACTTC. Variable domain in full (rest from reference TRBV7-3 and TRBJ2-7): GAGVSQTPSNKVTEKGKYVELRCDPISGHTALYWYRQSLGQGPEFLIYFQGTGAADDSGLPNDRFFAVRPEGSVSTLKIQRTERGDSAVYLCASSLTGTDEQYFGPGTRLTVT.

V and J are TRBV7-8 and TRBJ2-3; TRBD2 agrees at 8 bases. This CDR3 region has 16 residues. The ends lost 4 bases at V and 0 bases at J; junction bases unmatched: 6. The germline V gene encodes CDR1 SGHVS and CDR2 FQNEAQ. The CDR3: CASSSHIAGSTDTQYF. For the CDR3, the DNA is TGTGCCAGCAGCTCCCACATAGCGGGAAGCACAGATACGCAGTATTTT.

In its sample, this clone was seen once. The chain has TRBV5-1 and TRBJ2-1, with 14 bases that match TRBD2. Trimming removed 4 bases from V and 6 bases from J; junction bases left unmatched: 15. Per the germline V gene, CDR1 is SGHRS and CDR2 is YFSETQ. The CDR3 has 19 residues. CDR3 bases: TGCGCCAGCAGCCCGGGGGACGGACGACTAGCGGGAGGGCTCAATGAGCAGTTCTTC. It yields the protein CASSPGDGRLAGGLNEQFF.

The genes are TRBV27 and TRBJ2-7; a possible D gene is TRBD1 (6 bases). CDR1 is MNHEY and CDR2 is SMNVEV in the germline V gene (reference sequence). The CDR3 extends over 15 amino acids. Trimming took 4 bases from V and 0 from J, leaving 13 bases between them. CDR3 protein: CASSSHRDNSYEQYF. DNA of the CDR3: TGTGCCAGCAGTTCGCACCGGGACAACTCCTACGAGCAGTACTTC.

This sequence joins TRBV7-6 and TRBJ2-7; 7 nucleotides line up with TRBD1. V trimming: 0 bases; J trimming: 2 bases; junction bases outside the gene matches: 4. The germline V gene has CDR1 SGHVS and CDR2 FNYEAQ. The length of the CDR3 is 15 residues. The CDR3 sequence is CASSLAVGGPYEQYF. The CDR3 DNA follows: TGTGCCAGCAGCTTAGCGGTAGGGGGCCCCTACGAGCAGTACTTC.

The rearrangement uses TRBV6-6 and TRBJ1-2; D remains unclear. V lost 0 bases and J 6 bases, leaving 11 bases between the germline ends. The CDR3 runs to 14 residues. Germline lookup yields CDR1 MNHNY and CDR2 SVGAGI (reference sequence). CDR3 loop: CASSYSNQVDGYTF. Here the CDR3 DNA reads TGTGCCAGCAGTTACTCCAACCAGGTGGATGGCTACACCTTC.

The V call is TRBV29-1, the J call TRBJ2-7, with a tentative D call TRBD2 (6 bases). V was clipped by 6 bases and J by 1 base, with 16 bases between them. From germline, CDR1 is SQVTM and CDR2 ANQGSEA. The CDR3 consists of 14 residues. Here the CDR3 DNA reads TGCAGCGTCCCATCGGGACTTAATTCCTACGAGCAGTACTTC. Its translation is CSVPSGLNSYEQYF.

In DNA, the CDR3 is TGTGCCAGCAGTTACAGTAAGCGGGGCGTCTACGAGCAGTACGTC. Its protein product is CASSYSKRGVYEQYV. The rearrangement joins TRBV6-5 to TRBJ2-7; 7 bases fit TRBD2. After removal of 2 bases from V and 3 bases from J, the junction contained 7 bases not matched to a gene. The CDR3 consists of 15 residues. Per germline, CDR1 MNHEY and CDR2 SVGAGI.

The V gene is TRBV28, the J gene TRBJ1-2; D is possibly TRBD1 (5 bases). Trimming pared 4 bases from V and 7 bases from J, leaving 16 bases between. This CDR3 spans 14 amino acids. Per the germline V gene, CDR1 is MDHEN and CDR2 is SYDVKM. The CDR3 sequence is CASSSTGETRGYTF. The CDR3 DNA reads as TGTGCCAGCAGTTCAACGGGGGAGACCCGTGGCTACACCTTC.

This CDR3 is CASSRGRAQETQYF. CDR3 in DNA: TGTGCCAGCAGCAGAGGCAGGGCCCAAGAGACCCAGTACTTC. The gene calls are TRBV7-8 and TRBJ2-5; D is possibly TRBD1 (5 bases). CDR3 size: 14 residues. CDR1 is SGHVS, CDR2 FQNEAQ, per germline. V lost 5 bases, J lost 1 base, and 11 bases lay in between.

This clone came up a few times. The rearrangement joins TRBV10-2 to TRBJ1-2; D gene uncertain. Per germline, CDR1 WSHSY and CDR2 SAAADI. The ends were cut back, 0 bases at V and 6 bases at J, with 14 bases in the middle. The CDR3 covers 15 residues. The CDR3 DNA follows: TGCGCCAGCAGTGAGTCGGCCAGACCTCAGGATGGCTACACCTTC. This codes for CASSESARPQDGYTF.

The chain combines TRBV7-9 with TRBJ2-2, with 9 bases fitting TRBD2. This CDR3 has 15 amino acids. Germline lookup yields CDR1 SEHNR and CDR2 FQNEAQ (reference sequence). Unmatched junction bases numbered 7, after V lost 5 bases and J lost 6 bases. The CDR3 loop is CASSPGLADPGELFF. CDR3 nucleotide sequence: TGTGCCAGCAGCCCGGGACTAGCAGACCCCGGGGAGCTGTTTTTT.

J is TRBJ2-7 and V is TRBV29-1; the D gene is possibly TRBD1 (6 bases). Trimming took 6 bases from V and 1 from J, leaving 19 bases between them. Germline loops: CDR1 SQVTM, CDR2 ANQGSEA. The CDR3 is 15 residues long. The CDR3 here is CSVTTQGLRSYEQYF. CDR3 sequence (DNA): TGCAGCGTCACTACACAGGGCCTGAGGTCCTACGAGCAGTACTTC.

The V gene is TRBV29-1, the J gene TRBJ2-1; a weak D match, TRBD1 (6 bases). The CDR3 extends over 13 amino acids. V lost 6 bases, J lost 6 bases, and 15 bases lay in between. Looked up from germline, CDR1 is SQVTM and CDR2 is ANQGSEA. The CDR3, as DNA: TGCAGCGTCGAGATACAGGGTTTCAATGAGCAGTTCTTC. This encodes CSVEIQGFNEQFF.

This chain connects TRBV15 to TRBJ2-5, with 7 bases aligning to TRBD2. V lost 6 bases, J lost 4 bases, and 14 bases stayed unmatched. The germline V gene encodes CDR1 LNHNV and CDR2 YYDKDF (reference sequence). The length of the CDR3 is 16 residues. The CDR3 DNA reads TGTGCCACCAGAAGACCGCGGGGCGGGAGTGGAGAGACCCAGTACTTC. Amino acids: CATRRPRGGSGETQYF.

The CDR3 protein is CASSLGRPDRVSNQPQHF. The CDR3, as DNA: TGTGCCAGCAGCTTAGGTCGGCCAGACAGGGTTAGCAATCAGCCCCAGCATTTT. The chain links TRBV7-8 to TRBJ1-5, with TRBD1 identical over 7 bases. Trimming at V came to 1 base and at J to 0 bases, leaving 9 bases not matched to a gene. This CDR3 has 18 amino acids. Germline V gene lookup returns CDR1 SGHVS and CDR2 FQNEAQ.

This chain connects TRBV5-4 to TRBJ2-2, with 10 bases fitting TRBD2. Germline CDR1 and CDR2: SGHNT and YYREEE (reference sequence). CDR3 size: 16 residues. Trimming took 4 bases from V and 0 from J; bases not matched to a gene: 3. The CDR3 DNA reads as TGTGCCAGCAGCGCTCTAGCGGGGGCGAACACCGGGGAGCTGTTTTTT. Translating it yields CASSALAGANTGELFF.